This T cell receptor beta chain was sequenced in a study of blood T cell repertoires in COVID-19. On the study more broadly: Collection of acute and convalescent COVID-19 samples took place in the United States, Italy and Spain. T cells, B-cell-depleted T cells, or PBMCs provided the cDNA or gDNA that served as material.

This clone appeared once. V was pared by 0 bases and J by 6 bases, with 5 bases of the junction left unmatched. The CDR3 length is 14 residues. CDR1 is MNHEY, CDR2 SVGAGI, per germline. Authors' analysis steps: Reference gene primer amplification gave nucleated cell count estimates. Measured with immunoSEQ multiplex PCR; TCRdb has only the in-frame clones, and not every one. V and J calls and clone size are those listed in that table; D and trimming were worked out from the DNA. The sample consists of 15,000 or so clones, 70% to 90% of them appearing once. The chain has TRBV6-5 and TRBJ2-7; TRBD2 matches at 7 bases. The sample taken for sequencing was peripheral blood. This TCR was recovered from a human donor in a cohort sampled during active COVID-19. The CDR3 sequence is CASSYSASGSEQYF. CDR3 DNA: TGTGCCAGCAGTTACTCGGCTAGCGGCAGCGAGCAGTACTTC.